This T cell receptor beta chain appears in the sequencing data of a study of regulatory T cells in long-lasting Graves disease. Library construction for TCR beta used iRepertoire HTBI primers and Arm-PCR of CDR3 regions. TCRdb re-called the multiplex PCR reads with MiXCR, one entry per CDR3 protein. This table holds approximately 350,000 distinct CDR3 sequences, roughly 25% found once. This clonotype was observed many times. Sample time point: persistent/refractory GD, antithyroid drugs over 5 years with positive TRAb. RNA from PBMCs was the source of the TCR library. This TCR derives from a woman aged 40 to 55 with Graves disease. The sequencing used peripheral blood mononuclear cells (PBMCs), collected when the disease was refractory, from a patient treated with antithyroid drugs.

CDR3 bases: TGTGCCAGCAGCGTATTCCTGAACACTGAAGCTTTCTTT. Protein sequence: CASSVFLNTEAFF. The V and J genes are TRBV28 and TRBJ1-1; the D is unclear. In germline, CDR1 is MDHEN, CDR2 SYDVKM. This CDR3 spans 13 amino acids. V dropped 6 bases and J dropped 0 bases, with 8 bases sitting between them.